The 26 T cell receptor beta chains listed next were all sequenced from one sample in a study of cytomegalovirus exposure and HLA in healthy donors. In the PCR, 60 Vbeta and 13 Jbeta primers were used. Clones were sequenced by immunoSEQ multiplex PCR, and TCRdb holds only the in-frame ones, with some missing. The sample has about 57,000 clones; 83% are singletons. The material sequenced was PBMCs. Receptors were obtained from a man aged 25 to 45 in good health and CMV-seronegative.

J is TRBJ1-1 and V is TRBV18; D remains unclear. Trimming cost V 3 bases and J 9 bases, with 11 bases left between them. The CDR3 loop spans 12 amino acids. The germline V gene encodes CDR1 KGHSH and CDR2 LQKENI. The CDR3 DNA reads as TGTGCCAGCTCACCCGGGTCGGGAAAAGCTTTCTTT. This sequence encodes CASSPGSGKAFF. Variable domain in full (rest from reference TRBV18 and TRBJ1-1): NAGVMQNPRHLVRRRGQEARLRCSPMKGHSHVYWYRQLPEEGLKFMVYLQKENIIDESGMPKERFSAEFPKEGPSILRIQQVVRGDSAAYFCASSPGSGKAFFGQGTRLTVV.

This sequence joins TRBV2 and TRBJ2-5; D is possibly TRBD2 (5 bases). Trimming left V 4 bases short and J 3 bases short, with 12 bases between. The CDR3 contains 14 residues. Looked up from germline, CDR1 is SNHLY and CDR2 is FYNNEI. The CDR3 DNA sequence: TGTGCCAGCAGTGTGGGAGCAAAGAAAGAGACCCAGTACTTC. Translation: CASSVGAKKETQYF.

This clone turned up a few times. The chain joins TRBV12-5 to TRBJ2-7; weak D call: TRBD1 (5 bases). The germline CDR1 and CDR2 sequences are LGHNT and FRNRAP. The V end was cut by 0 bases, the J end by 6 bases, with 18 bases between. CDR3 length equals 16 residues. The CDR3 region is CASGLVLQGARTEQYF. The DNA of the CDR3 is TGTGCTAGTGGTTTGGTACTTCAAGGGGCTCGGACCGAGCAGTACTTC.

The chain uses TRBV18 and TRBJ2-1; D is unclear. This CDR3 region has 12 residues. V lost 6 bases to trimming and J lost 8 bases, with 11 bases between them. Per the germline V gene, CDR1 is KGHSH and CDR2 is LQKENI. CDR3 loop: CASSPDRYEQFF. CDR3 sequence (DNA): TGTGCCAGCTCCCCCGATCGGTATGAGCAGTTCTTC.

The chain joins TRBV13 to TRBJ2-1, with D maybe TRBD2 (6 bases). The CDR3 sequence is 17 residues long. V lost 5 bases, J lost 0 bases, and 17 bases lay in between. CDR1 and CDR2 from the germline V gene are PRHDT and FYEKMQ (reference sequence). The CDR3 reads CASSEGRDLSSYNEQFF. CDR3 in DNA: TGTGCCAGCAGCGAGGGTCGGGACTTAAGCTCCTACAATGAGCAGTTCTTC.

This chain joins TRBV15 and TRBJ2-1, with 8 bases identical to TRBD2. The CDR3 length is 15 residues. Germline assignment: CDR1 LNHNV and CDR2 YYDKDF (reference sequence). Losses at the gene ends were 1 base for V and 9 bases for J; bases not matched to a gene: 8. DNA of the CDR3: TGTGCCACCAGCAGAGTTGCGGGGGGCGTTAGTGAGCAGTTCTTC. This sequence encodes CATSRVAGGVSEQFF.

The chain has TRBV15 and TRBJ2-6; TRBD1 matches 8 bases. Germline loops: CDR1 LNHNV, CDR2 YYDKDF (reference sequence). V was clipped by 2 bases and J by 1 base; unmatched bases: 1. There are 16 residues in the CDR3. The chain's CDR3 is CATSRTGGSGANVLTF. The CDR3, as DNA: TGTGCCACCAGCAGAACAGGGGGATCTGGGGCCAACGTCCTGACTTTC.

V is TRBV2 and J is TRBJ1-2; 12 bases align to TRBD1. The CDR3 covers 16 residues. The trim removed 0 bases at V and 6 bases at J, leaving 5 bases unmatched. The germline V gene has CDR1 SNHLY and CDR2 FYNNEI. The CDR3 loop reads CASSEAQRDRGHGYTF. CDR3 DNA sequence: TGTGCCAGCAGTGAAGCACAAAGGGACAGGGGGCATGGCTACACCTTC.

The J gene is TRBJ1-3, the V gene TRBV18, with 7 bases identical to TRBD1. The V segment lost 2 bases and the J segment 0 bases; nucleotides outside the gene matches: 16. The CDR3 is made up of 20 amino acids. CDR1 and CDR2 from the germline V gene are KGHSH and LQKENI. The CDR3: CASSPTVNIRQGDSGNTIYF. The CDR3 DNA is TGTGCCAGCTCACCAACCGTCAACATTCGACAGGGCGACTCTGGAAACACCATATATTTT.

The chain uses TRBV9 and TRBJ2-2; D gene unclear. This CDR3 has 14 residues. Germline CDR1 SGDLS, CDR2 YYNGEE. The germline V and J ends were trimmed by 0 bases and 8 bases, with 11 bases remaining between them. The CDR3, as DNA: TGTGCCAGCAGCGTAGAGCCTCGAGGAGGGGAGCTGTTTTTT. This encodes CASSVEPRGGELFF. The full variable domain, in which reference TRBV9 and TRBJ2-2 provide the parts outside the CDR3, is DSGVTQTPKHLITATGQRVTLRCSPRSGDLSVYWYQQSLDQGLQFLIQYYNGEERAKGNILERFSAQQFPDLHSELNLSSLELGDSALYFCASSVEPRGGELFFGEGSRLTVL.

This clone came up a few times. This chain uses TRBV29-1 with TRBJ2-1, with TRBD1 as a possible D gene (5 bases). Germline V lookup: CDR1 SQVTM, CDR2 ANQGSEA. V dropped 4 bases and J dropped 6 bases, with 7 bases sitting between them. This CDR3 spans 11 amino acids. The CDR3 loop reads CSVGDSNEQFF. CDR3 sequence (DNA): TGCAGCGTTGGAGACAGCAATGAGCAGTTCTTC.

The rearrangement links TRBV9 to TRBJ2-7; 10 bases are shared with TRBD1. CDR3 length equals 16 residues. CDR1 SGDLS and CDR2 YYNGEE come from the germline V gene. The V gene end was trimmed by 0 bases and the J gene end by 5 bases; junction bases not matched to a gene: 8. CDR3 DNA: TGTGCCAGCAGCGTAGGGTCGGGGACAGGGGATGACGAGCAGTACTTC. Amino acids: CASSVGSGTGDDEQYF.

The gene calls are TRBV7-2 and TRBJ1-1; 8 positions agree with TRBD1. The V segment lost 5 bases and the J segment 11 bases; nucleotides outside the gene matches: 10. The germline V gene has CDR1 SGHTA and CDR2 FQGNSA. The CDR3 is 13 residues long. Here the CDR3 reads CASSREYRGEAFF. The CDR3 DNA follows: TGTGCCAGCAGCAGAGAATACAGGGGGGAGGCTTTCTTT.

The chain is built from TRBV11-2 and TRBJ1-3, with D tentatively TRBD1 (5 bases). The germline V gene has CDR1 SGHAT and CDR2 FQNNGV. V lost 5 bases, J lost 0 bases, and 14 bases lay in between. This CDR3 has 16 amino acids. The CDR3 here is CASSPNRRSSGNTIYF. The CDR3 nucleotides are TGTGCCAGCAGCCCTAACAGGCGTAGCTCTGGAAACACCATATATTTT.

CDR3 nucleotide sequence: TGTGCCAGCACCCCCCTCTCGACAGGGCTCAATTCACCCCTCCACTTT. It specifies CASTPLSTGLNSPLHF. J is TRBJ1-6 and V is TRBV6-6; 7 bases are a match to TRBD1. Germline CDR1 and CDR2: MNHNY and SVGAGI (reference sequence). This CDR3 region has 16 residues. The V and J ends lost 7 bases and 7 bases, in that order; junction bases with no gene match: 13.

The V gene is TRBV4-1, the J gene TRBJ2-7; 7 bases align to TRBD1. Germline CDR1 and CDR2: MGHRA and YSYEKL. J lost 2 bases, V lost 3 bases, and 1 base had no gene match. This CDR3 is built from 13 residues. CDR3 loop: CASSHGTAYEQYF. For the CDR3, the DNA is TGCGCCAGCAGCCATGGGACAGCCTACGAGCAGTACTTC.

This chain uses TRBV5-6 with TRBJ2-3; TRBD1 matches at 9 bases. The CDR3 is 15 residues long. Trimming took 4 bases from V and 2 from J; bases not matched to a gene: 5. Looked up from germline, CDR1 is SGHDT and CDR2 is YYEEEE. The CDR3 reads CASSAGTGLTDTQYF. Written as DNA, the CDR3 is TGTGCCAGCAGCGCCGGGACAGGGCTCACAGATACGCAGTATTTT.

By share of the sample, this clone is medium-sized. The chain employs TRBV30 and TRBJ2-7; 9 bases are a match to TRBD2. This CDR3 spans 12 amino acids. V lost 4 bases and J lost 3; bases outside the gene matches: 1. Germline V lookup: CDR1 GTSNPN, CDR2 SVGIG (reference sequence). CDR3 loop: CAWIAGDYEQYF. The CDR3 DNA reads TGTGCCTGGATAGCGGGAGACTACGAGCAGTACTTC.

CDR3 sequence reads: CASSSGQGAFTEAFF. CDR3 sequence (DNA): TGTGCCAGCAGCTCGGGACAGGGGGCTTTCACTGAAGCTTTCTTT. The genes are TRBV21-1 and TRBJ1-1; whether TRBD1, the table's D call, matches the DNA was not checked. TRBV21-1 counts as a pseudogene. The length of the CDR3 is 15 residues.

The genes are TRBV7-3 and TRBJ2-7; 9 bases agree with TRBD1. The germline V gene has CDR1 SGHTA and CDR2 FQGTGA. CDR3 size: 16 residues. Trimming took 2 bases from V and 0 from J; bases not matched to a gene: 5. The CDR3 sequence: CASSLGGQGDSYEQYF. CDR3 nucleotide sequence: TGTGCCAGCAGCTTAGGGGGACAGGGAGACTCCTACGAGCAGTACTTC. Supplemented by reference TRBV7-3 and TRBJ2-7, the full variable domain reads GAGVSQTPSNKVTEKGKYVELRCDPISGHTALYWYRQSLGQGPEFLIYFQGTGAADDSGLPNDRFFAVRPEGSVSTLKIQRTERGDSAVYLCASSLGGQGDSYEQYFGPGTRLTVT.

The chain recombines TRBV27 with TRBJ2-3; 10 positions agree with TRBD2. The germline gives CDR1 MNHEY, CDR2 SMNVEV (reference sequence). Losses at the gene ends were 7 bases for V and 8 bases for J; bases not matched to a gene: 6. The CDR3 runs 13 residues. The CDR3 sequence: CASTELAGCTQYF. The CDR3 DNA follows: TGTGCCAGCACGGAACTAGCGGGATGTACGCAGTATTTT.

The chain uses TRBV7-9 and TRBJ1-6, with 7 nucleotides matching TRBD1. The V and J ends lost 4 bases and 0 bases, in that order; junction bases with no gene match: 6. The CDR3 consists of 17 residues. Germline CDR1 is SEHNR and CDR2 is FQNEAQ (reference sequence). The CDR3 bases are TGTGCCAGCAGCTCCGGACAGGCCAGCTCCTATAATTCACCCCTCCACTTT. Its translation is CASSSGQASSYNSPLHF.

The genes are TRBV27 and TRBJ2-6; the D is unclear. Trimming shortened V by 8 bases and J by 0 bases, and 11 bases separated the two germline ends. Germline loops: CDR1 MNHEY, CDR2 SMNVEV (reference sequence). This CDR3 region has 15 residues. For the CDR3, the DNA is TGTGCCAGCTCAGTCTCAGGCTCTGGGGCCAACGTCCTGACTTTC. Translation gives CASSVSGSGANVLTF. Combining the CDR3 with reference TRBV27 and TRBJ2-6 gives the whole variable domain EAQVTQNPRYLITVTGKKLTVTCSQNMNHEYMSWYRQDPGLGLRQIYYSMNVEVTDKGDVPEGYKVSRKEKRNFPLILESPSPNQTSLYFCASSVSGSGANVLTFGAGSRLTVL.

The chain joins TRBV5-4 to TRBJ1-2; D gene ambiguous. In germline, CDR1 is SGHNT, CDR2 YYREEE (reference sequence). This CDR3 spans 12 amino acids. V gave up 0 bases and J gave up 7 bases, with 7 bases separating them. CDR3 residues: CASSLGARGYTF. The CDR3, as DNA: TGTGCCAGCAGCTTGGGGGCACGTGGCTACACCTTC.

This clone came up a few times. J is TRBJ2-1 and V is TRBV6-4; 8 bases align to TRBD2. V was clipped by 3 bases and J by 7 bases; unmatched bases: 8. Germline V gene sequence: CDR1 MRHNA, CDR2 SNTAGT. This CDR3 is built from 15 residues. The CDR3: CASSDMAGGMNEQFF. The CDR3 bases are TGTGCCAGCAGTGATATGGCGGGAGGTATGAATGAGCAGTTCTTC.

This clone was picked up a small number of times. The chain uses TRBV4-1 and TRBJ2-4; 8 bases align to TRBD1. V gave up 0 bases and J gave up 0 bases; unmatched junction bases: 16. The germline gives CDR1 MGHRA, CDR2 YSYEKL. The CDR3 loop spans 21 amino acids. The CDR3 region has the DNA TGCGCCAGCAGCCAAGATAGCTATCGAGGACAGGGCAGATTAGCCAAAAACATTCAGTACTTC. It encodes CASSQDSYRGQGRLAKNIQYF.